This T cell receptor (beta chain) was recovered during a study of T cell responses to AZD1222 COVID-19 vaccine. The overall study: Both about-4-week and about-12-week second-dose recipients were combined.

Assay: immunoSEQ multiplex PCR; the TCRdb copy retains only in-frame clones and omits some. The table lists 150,000 to 200,000 clones, approximately 90% of them singletons. Whole-study findings and limits: Spike-specific TCR breadth and depth rose after two AZD1222 doses.

CDR1 MNHNS and CDR2 SASEGT come from the germline V gene. This CDR3 spans 16 amino acids. Deletions cut 4 bases from V and 0 bases from J, with 13 bases between. A note on this clone: Its antigen is currently unknown.

The TCR was taken from an adult in good health. J is TRBJ1-3 and V is TRBV6-1, with D perhaps TRBD1 (6 bases). The sample consisted of peripheral blood, taken on day 0 of AZD1222 vaccination. The CDR3 spells CASSVTGLSSGNTIYF. CDR3 nucleotides: TGTGCCAGCAGTGTTACAGGGTTATCCTCTGGAAACACCATATATTTT.